The next 27 T cell receptor beta chains were all read from a single sample in a study of blood T cell repertoires in COVID-19. The data were produced by immunoSEQ multiplex PCR, yet TCRdb's version contains in-frame clones alone and is incomplete. This table has 250,000 to 350,000 clones, about 92% appearing once. The sequencing input was PBMCs or T cells enriched from blood (not recorded which). The receptors derive from a woman in her 30s who had recovered from COVID-19.

The chain combines TRBV5-1 with TRBJ1-5, with 9 bases identical to TRBD1. With V trimmed by 4 bases and J by 4 bases, 3 bases remained unmatched. CDR1 and CDR2 from the germline V gene are SGHRS and YFSETQ. The CDR3 length is 14 residues. Here the CDR3 DNA reads TGCGCCAGCAGCCCGGGACAGGGTAATCAGCCCCAGCATTTT. This codes for CASSPGQGNQPQHF. Using reference TRBV5-1 and TRBJ1-5 for the parts outside the CDR3, the full variable domain is KAGVTQTPRYLIKTRGQQVTLSCSPISGHRSVSWYQQTPGQGLQFLFEYFSETQRNKGNFPGRFSGRQFSNSRSEMNVSTLELGDSALYLCASSPGQGNQPQHFGDGTRLSIL.

This clone was seen once. V and J are TRBV28 and TRBJ1-1; TRBD1 is a possible D gene (5 bases). CDR3 length equals 15 residues. V lost 6 bases and J lost 11, with 25 bases in between. The germline gives CDR1 MDHEN, CDR2 SYDVKM. The CDR3 here is CASRRPGGASFWAFF. CDR3 bases: TGTGCCAGCAGGCGTCCCGGAGGGGCCTCGTTTTGGGCTTTCTTT.

The chain combines TRBV18 with TRBJ2-1; TRBD1 agrees at 10 bases. Germline V lookup: CDR1 KGHSH, CDR2 LQKENI. Trimming at V came to 1 base and at J to 8 bases, leaving 11 bases not matched to a gene. The CDR3 length is 17 residues. The CDR3 loop reads CASSPLTPGQGHDEQFF. The CDR3 DNA is TGTGCCAGCTCACCACTAACTCCGGGACAGGGGCACGATGAGCAGTTCTTC.

This chain links TRBV19 with TRBJ1-2, with D possibly TRBD1 on 6 matching bases. The CDR3 sequence is 13 residues long. Germline V gene sequence: CDR1 LNHDA, CDR2 SQIVND (reference sequence). V lost 6 bases and J 4 bases, leaving 12 bases between the germline ends. This chain's CDR3 is CASRPTGGYGYTF. The DNA for the CDR3 is TGTGCCAGTAGACCGACAGGCGGCTATGGCTACACCTTC. Full variable domain (outside the CDR3, taken from reference TRBV19 and TRBJ1-2): DGGITQSPKYLFRKEGQNVTLSCEQNLNHDAMYWYRQDPGQGLRLIYYSQIVNDFQKGDIAEGYSVSREKKESFPLTVTSAQKNPTAFYLCASRPTGGYGYTFGSGTRLTVV.

The chain combines TRBV7-9 with TRBJ2-7; D not certain. V was trimmed by 5 bases and J by 4 bases, leaving 15 bases between them. The CDR3 sequence is 14 residues long. Germline CDR1 and CDR2: SEHNR and FQNEAQ (reference sequence). For the CDR3, the DNA is TGTGCCAGCAGCCCGTTGAACAGAGATTACGAGCAGTACTTC. It codes for CASSPLNRDYEQYF.

This clone was picked up one time. The V and J genes are TRBV27 and TRBJ1-6; D is uncertain. This CDR3 comprises 13 residues. Trimming left V 5 bases short and J 6 bases short, with 8 bases between. Looked up from germline, CDR1 is MNHEY and CDR2 is SMNVEV (reference sequence). CDR3 amino acids: CASSPSGNSPLHF. The CDR3 coding sequence is TGTGCCAGCAGTCCCTCGGGTAATTCACCCCTCCACTTT.

This clone has only one observation. V and J are TRBV7-9 and TRBJ2-5; D uncertain. CDR1 and CDR2 from the germline V gene are SEHNR and FQNEAQ (reference sequence). Trimming removed 5 bases at V and 4 bases at J, with 8 bases between. The CDR3 extends over 12 amino acids. CDR3 bases: TGTGCCAGCAGCCAAAAATCAGAGACCCAGTACTTC. Amino acids: CASSQKSETQYF.

J is TRBJ1-1 and V is TRBV27, with D possibly matching TRBD1 (5 bases). The germline gives CDR1 MNHEY, CDR2 SMNVEV (reference sequence). The CDR3 covers 16 residues. Deletions cut 8 bases from V and 0 bases from J, with 19 bases between. CDR3 DNA: TGTGCCAGCCCCCCGATAGGACACCGAATGAACACTGAAGCTTTCTTT. Translating gives CASPPIGHRMNTEAFF.

This chain joins TRBV18 and TRBJ1-1; the D is unclear. Trimming left V 6 bases short and J 3 bases short, with 11 bases between. The CDR3 totals 13 residues. Germline V CDR1 and CDR2: KGHSH, LQKENI. CDR3 coding DNA: TGTGCCAGCTCCTCAGGAGCGGACACTGAAGCTTTCTTT. Its protein product is CASSSGADTEAFF. The full variable domain, completed using reference TRBV18 and TRBJ1-1, is NAGVMQNPRHLVRRRGQEARLRCSPMKGHSHVYWYRQLPEEGLKFMVYLQKENIIDESGMPKERFSAEFPKEGPSILRIQQVVRGDSAAYFCASSSGADTEAFFGQGTRLTVV.

The gene calls are TRBV5-5 and TRBJ1-1; TRBD1 is a possible D gene (6 bases). Germline V gene data show CDR1 as SGHKS and CDR2 as YYEKEE (reference sequence). CDR3 length: 13 residues. V was pared by 4 bases and J by 3 bases, with 10 bases between. As DNA, the CDR3 is TGTGCCAGCAGCCCACAGGGTTACACTGAAGCTTTCTTT. It is translated as CASSPQGYTEAFF.

This clone was seen just once. The chain has TRBV9 and TRBJ1-1; 8 bases map to TRBD1. The junction had 13 bases not matched to a gene; V was cut back by 4 bases and J by 8 bases. The CDR3 consists of 15 residues. Germline V gives CDR1 SGDLS, CDR2 YYNGEE. CDR3 nucleotide sequence: TGTGCCAGCAGCCCACAAGTCATTGGACAGGGCGAAGCTTTCTTT. Translation gives CASSPQVIGQGEAFF.

The chain couples TRBV27 to TRBJ2-1; the D gene is possibly TRBD1 (5 bases). This CDR3 spans 11 amino acids. The germline V and J ends were trimmed by 6 bases and 9 bases, with 9 bases remaining between them. Germline lookup yields CDR1 MNHEY and CDR2 SMNVEV (reference sequence). The CDR3 nucleotides are TGTGCCAGCAGAGCAGGGTTTGAGCAGTTCTTC. It yields the protein CASRAGFEQFF.

This clone was observed a handful of times. This chain connects TRBV7-9 to TRBJ2-1; 10 nucleotides line up with TRBD2. The CDR3 sequence is 16 residues long. Losses at the gene ends were 10 bases for V and 3 bases for J; bases not matched to a gene: 12. The germline V gene encodes CDR1 SEHNR and CDR2 FQNEAQ (reference sequence). For the CDR3, the DNA is TGTGCCATCCGGAAGCGGGGGGGCGCGAACTACAATGAGCAGTTCTTC. Protein: CAIRKRGGANYNEQFF.

V is TRBV28 and J is TRBJ2-7; 9 bases are a match to TRBD2. The germline V gene has CDR1 MDHEN and CDR2 SYDVKM. This CDR3 is built from 15 residues. V lost 4 bases to trimming and J lost 1 base; unmatched junction nucleotides: 5. As DNA, the CDR3 is TGTGCCAGCAGTTCAGCGGGGGGCGAATCCTACGAGCAGTACTTC. Translated, it gives CASSSAGGESYEQYF.

The chain employs TRBV11-3 and TRBJ2-3, with a weak D call TRBD1 (6 bases). The V gene lost 4 bases and the J gene lost 3 bases, with 8 bases spanning the gap. CDR1 and CDR2 from the germline V gene are SGHNT and YENEEA. This CDR3 has 13 residues. CDR3 in amino acids: CASSSQGTDTQYF. Here the CDR3 DNA reads TGTGCCAGCAGCTCCCAGGGGACAGATACGCAGTATTTT.

Written as DNA, the CDR3 is TGTGCCAGCTCACCTAAGTCACAGAGCTGGAGCACAGATACGCAGTATTTT. Translation gives CASSPKSQSWSTDTQYF. V is TRBV18 and J is TRBJ2-3; D remains unclear. CDR1 KGHSH and CDR2 LQKENI come from the germline V gene. Deletions cut 3 bases from V and 0 bases from J, with 16 bases between. This CDR3 has 17 amino acids.

This clone was detected once. Other DNA sequences of this sample code for an identical CDR3. This sequence joins TRBV27 and TRBJ1-5; 10 nucleotides align to TRBD1. Germline V gene lookup returns CDR1 MNHEY and CDR2 SMNVEV (reference sequence). The V segment lost 5 bases and the J segment 4 bases; nucleotides outside the gene matches: 5. This CDR3 is 15 amino acids long. The CDR3 coding sequence is TGTGCCAGCAGTCCCCGGACAGGGGGAAATCAGCCCCAGCATTTT. Its translation is CASSPRTGGNQPQHF.

The chain uses TRBV14 and TRBJ2-3; 10 positions agree with TRBD2. The CDR3 covers 15 residues. Germline trimming cut 0 bases from V and 5 bases from J; bases unmatched to any gene: 2. CDR1 is SGHDN, CDR2 FVKESK, per germline. This CDR3 reads CASSQELAGRDTQYF. CDR3 nucleotides: TGTGCCAGCAGCCAAGAACTAGCGGGAAGAGATACGCAGTATTTT.

V usage is TRBV5-6 and J usage is TRBJ2-1; 10 nucleotides match TRBD2. The CDR3 runs to 14 residues. CDR1 is SGHDT, CDR2 YYEEEE, per germline. V was pared by 0 bases and J by 9 bases, with 3 bases of the junction left unmatched. The CDR3 DNA sequence: TGTGCCAGCAGCTTGGAAGGACTAGCGGTTGAGCAGTTCTTC. This encodes CASSLEGLAVEQFF.

This chain links TRBV12-3 or TRBV12-4 with TRBJ1-1; D gene uncertain. This CDR3 is built from 13 residues. Between the trimmed V and J ends, which lost 3 bases and 8 bases, there was a span of 13 bases. This CDR3 reads CASSFKAGSEAFF. The CDR3 DNA is TGTGCCAGCAGTTTTAAGGCAGGATCGGAAGCTTTCTTT.

The chain uses TRBV10-3 and TRBJ2-1; D might be TRBD1 (5 bases). V lost 2 bases and J lost 12, with 11 bases in between. The CDR3 has 12 amino acids. The germline V gene has CDR1 ENHRY and CDR2 SYGVKD. CDR3 in DNA: TGTGCCATCAGTGAGGCAGGGTGGGCGCAGTTCTTC. This encodes CAISEAGWAQFF.

The J gene is TRBJ1-6, the V gene TRBV6-1; weak D call: TRBD1 (6 bases). Germline V gene data show CDR1 as MNHNS and CDR2 as SASEGT. The CDR3 spans 16 residues. With 4 bases removed from V and 7 bases from J, the gap between germline ends came to 17 bases. The CDR3 DNA is TGTGCCAGCAGTGTCTCCTCCGGGACAACCAATTCACCCCTCCACTTT. It translates to CASSVSSGTTNSPLHF.

The chain uses TRBV3-1 (or the pseudogene TRBV3-2) and TRBJ1-4; D not certain. The CDR3 has 13 amino acids. V was trimmed by 4 bases and J by 8 bases, leaving 11 bases between them. Germline loops: CDR1 LGHDT, CDR2 YNNKEL (reference sequence). DNA for the CDR3: TGTGCCAGCAGCCCCCTCAGCGGAGAAAAACTGTTTTTT. It encodes CASSPLSGEKLFF.

This chain joins TRBV27 and TRBJ1-5, with 8 bases aligning to TRBD1. J was trimmed by 0 bases and V by 8 bases; bases with no gene match: 9. CDR1 MNHEY and CDR2 SMNVEV come from the germline V gene (reference sequence). This CDR3 spans 16 amino acids. CDR3 sequence reads: CASRRTGRNSNQPQHF. The CDR3, as DNA: TGTGCCAGCCGTAGGACAGGGCGGAATAGCAATCAGCCCCAGCATTTT.

This rearrangement joins TRBV2 to TRBJ1-1; unclear D gene. V lost 7 bases and J lost 0, with 6 bases in between. The CDR3 sequence is 12 residues long. Per germline, CDR1 SNHLY and CDR2 FYNNEI. The chain's CDR3 is CASNQMNTEAFF. The CDR3 DNA sequence: TGTGCCAGCAATCAGATGAACACTGAAGCTTTCTTT.

J is TRBJ2-7 and V is TRBV7-2; weak D call: TRBD2 (6 bases). In germline, CDR1 is SGHTA, CDR2 FQGNSA. V lost 5 bases to trimming and J lost 1 base, with 21 bases between them. The CDR3 is 17 amino acids. CDR3 region: CASSPEWTNRRSYEQYF. In DNA form, the CDR3 reads TGTGCCAGCAGCCCCGAGTGGACTAACCGCCGGTCCTACGAGCAGTACTTC.

The chain links TRBV6-1 to TRBJ1-5, with unresolved D. Germline V gene lookup returns CDR1 MNHNS and CDR2 SASEGT. V gave up 2 bases and J gave up 2 bases, with 7 bases separating them. This CDR3 comprises 14 residues. CDR3 loop: CASSEPLRNQPQHF. CDR3 sequence (DNA): TGTGCCAGCAGTGAACCCCTACGCAATCAGCCCCAGCATTTT.